The following is a TCR beta chain sequence with its context. There are 18 residues in the CDR3. V was shortened by 3 bases and J by 0 bases, with 21 bases between the two germline ends. The V gene's germline CDR1 is SGDLS and CDR2 YYNGEE. The data originate from a study of OX40 agonist ivuxolimab in advanced cancers. Sequencing used immunoSEQ multiplex PCR; TCRdb keeps in-frame clones, though not all of them. The sample consists of 60,000 to 70,000 clones, 80% to 90% of them appearing once. The sequence was collected from an adult with an advanced solid tumor such as melanoma, head and neck, liver or kidney cancer. This chain uses TRBV9 with TRBJ1-1, with unresolved D. Here the sequenced sample was CD4+ or CD8+ T cells sorted from blood, taken in a trial of the OX40 agonist ivuxolimab. In nucleotides, the CDR3 is TGTGCCAGCAGCGCATTCGGACCGGGAAAAATCATGAACACTGAAGCTTTCTTT. It yields the protein CASSAFGPGKIMNTEAFF.